This T cell receptor (beta chain) originates from a study of blood T cells in healthy people across ages (dated by TCRdb to about 2015). For context, the study as a whole: In model experiments, template switching captured roughly one uniquely barcoded TCR beta cDNA molecule for every two T cells. Using deep sequencing normalized with unique cDNA molecular identifiers, the study measured how TCR beta repertoire diversity changes with age. Donors were grouped into four age groups: young (average approximately 15 years), middle-aged (39), aged (roughly 62) and long-lived (over 80). Donors of different ages were randomly distributed across sequencing lanes to avoid experimental bias. For two donors (one aged 18 to 30 and one aged 80 or older), the study analyzed two additional independent replicas of 1 million unique cDNA reads from the same blood draw.

Note on this clonotype: The antigen it recognizes is unknown. No per-base quality is available; no much larger clone lies one base away.

Systemically healthy Caucasian individuals from Russia, 35 to 50 in total and aged about 6 to 95 years, were included as donors. Approximately 9.3 milliliters of peripheral blood were drawn from each donor into EDTA-treated Vacutainer tubes. Ficoll-Paque density-gradient centrifugation was used to isolate PBMCs, with at least 6.5 million per sample. Trizol reagent was used to extract total RNA from PBMCs, with at least 5.5 micrograms per sample. The percentages of naive CD45RAhigh/CD27high T cells were determined by flow cytometry on a PBMC aliquot from every donor. The paper's findings and limits, for the study overall: Because the CMV infection status of the donors was unknown, age-related changes in expanded clonotypes may potentially have been confounded. The percentage of naive T cells measured by flow cytometry correlated strongly with observed TCR beta diversity. Compared with the aged group, the long-lived group had more naive CD4+ T cells, fewer expanded clones and increased TCR diversity, suggesting age selection. Observed TCR beta diversity per million T cells fell roughly linearly with age, and a significant reduction was already apparent by age roughly 40. Since profiling was done on bulk unsorted PBMCs, naive and antigen-experienced compartments could not be conclusively compared. Estimates of total diversity based on one million sequenced T cells were considered lower bounds and underestimates.

The method was 5' RACE. The instrument was an Illumina HiSeq 2500. A second about 7 to 11 cycle PCR used a sample-barcoded 5' primer and a J-beta primer mix. Each TCR beta cDNA molecule received a unique molecular identifier from a template-switch 5' adaptor carrying 12 random nucleotides. Each sample yielded at least 3 million CDR3-containing paired-end reads. The Mint cDNA synthesis kit, primed by a TRBC-specific oligonucleotide, was used to synthesize first-strand cDNA from all RNA. Following uracil-DNA glycosylase treatment, all cDNA underwent a first 18-cycle PCR with the universal primers M1SS and BC2_uni_R. The paper's processing steps were these. Each sample was normalized by randomly selecting 1 million high-quality reads, each carrying a distinct molecular identifier. Instead of being binned into consensus sequences, reads with shared molecular identifiers were discarded. MiTCR, with a Q25 quality threshold and the strictest error-elimination algorithm, was used for CDR3 identification, clonotype clustering and error correction. A nonparametric unseen species model with Euler transformation was used to estimate lower-bound total TCR beta diversity. TCRdb ran its own pipeline on the public reads, namely fastp trimming at Q25 and MiXCR clone calling, and kept in-frame beta chains. Entries that share a CDR3 protein sequence are merged under the most common genes and DNA. It is TCRdb's table, rather than the study itself, that gives the V and J calls and clone size. This sample gives over a million distinct CDR3 sequences in total; less than 50% of them show up just once. About 20% of the sample rests with the top ten.

The germline V end is reduced by 8 bases and the J end by 5 bases; junction bases left unmatched: 9. CDR1 MNHEY and CDR2 SVGAGI were looked up in the germline V gene. The CDR3 has 14 amino acids, counting the end cysteine and phenylalanine. CDR3 DNA is the only sequence kept; it has 42 bases, read in frame from the first base. In this chain, TRBV6-5 is recombined with TRBJ2-3, with 8 junctional bases fitting TRBD1. Input material: blood. The receptor was derived from a woman aged 55 to 70 in good health. The CDR3 region reads CASRFGQGVDTQYF. The sequence in DNA is TGTGCCAGCCGTTTTGGACAGGGAGTAGATACGCAGTATTTT.